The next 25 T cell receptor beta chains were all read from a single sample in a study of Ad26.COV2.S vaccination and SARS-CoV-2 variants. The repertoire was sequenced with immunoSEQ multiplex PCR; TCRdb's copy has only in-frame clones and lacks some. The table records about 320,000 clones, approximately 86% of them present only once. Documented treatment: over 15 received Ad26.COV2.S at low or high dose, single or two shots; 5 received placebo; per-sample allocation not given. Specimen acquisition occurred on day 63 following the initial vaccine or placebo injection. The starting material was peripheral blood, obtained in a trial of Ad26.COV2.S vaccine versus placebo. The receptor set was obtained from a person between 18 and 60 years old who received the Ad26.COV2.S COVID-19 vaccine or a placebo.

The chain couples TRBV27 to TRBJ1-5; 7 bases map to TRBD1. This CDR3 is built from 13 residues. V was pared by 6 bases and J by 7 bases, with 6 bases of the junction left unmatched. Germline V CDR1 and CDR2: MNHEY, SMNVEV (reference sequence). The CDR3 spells CASRVGTAQPQHF. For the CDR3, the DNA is TGTGCCAGCAGAGTTGGGACAGCGCAGCCCCAGCATTTT.

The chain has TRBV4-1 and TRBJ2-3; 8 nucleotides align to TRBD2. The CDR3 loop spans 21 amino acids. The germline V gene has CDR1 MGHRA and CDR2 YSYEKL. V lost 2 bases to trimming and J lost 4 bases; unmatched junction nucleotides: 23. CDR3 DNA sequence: TGCGCCAGCAGCCAAAGCCCTCCGAATCCCATCGGCGGGGGGTTCGCAGATACGCAGTATTTT. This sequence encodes CASSQSPPNPIGGGFADTQYF.

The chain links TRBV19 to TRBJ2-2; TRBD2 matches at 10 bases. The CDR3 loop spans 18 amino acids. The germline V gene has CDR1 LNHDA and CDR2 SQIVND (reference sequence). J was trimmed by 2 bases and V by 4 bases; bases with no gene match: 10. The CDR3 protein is CASSKRPERGGNTGELFF. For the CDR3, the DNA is TGTGCCAGTAGTAAAAGGCCGGAGCGGGGGGGCAACACCGGGGAGCTGTTTTTT.

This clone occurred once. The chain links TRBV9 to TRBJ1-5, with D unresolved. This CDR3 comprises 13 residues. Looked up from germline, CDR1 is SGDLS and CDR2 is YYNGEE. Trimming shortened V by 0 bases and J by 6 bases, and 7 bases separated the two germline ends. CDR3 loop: CASSVGPGQPQHF. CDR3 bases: TGTGCCAGCAGCGTAGGACCGGGTCAGCCCCAGCATTTT. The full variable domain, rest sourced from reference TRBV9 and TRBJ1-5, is DSGVTQTPKHLITATGQRVTLRCSPRSGDLSVYWYQQSLDQGLQFLIQYYNGEERAKGNILERFSAQQFPDLHSELNLSSLELGDSALYFCASSVGPGQPQHFGDGTRLSIL.

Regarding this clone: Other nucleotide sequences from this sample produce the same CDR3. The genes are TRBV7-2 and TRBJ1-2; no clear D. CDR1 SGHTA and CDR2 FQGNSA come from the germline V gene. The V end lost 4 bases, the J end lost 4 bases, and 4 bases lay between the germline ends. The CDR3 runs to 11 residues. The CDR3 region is CASSSLYGYTF. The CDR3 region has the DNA TGTGCCAGCAGCTCCCTCTATGGCTACACCTTC.

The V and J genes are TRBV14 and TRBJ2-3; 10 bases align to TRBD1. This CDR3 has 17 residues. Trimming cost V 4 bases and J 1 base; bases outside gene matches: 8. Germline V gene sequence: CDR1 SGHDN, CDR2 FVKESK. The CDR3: CASSRNTGTGGTDTQYF. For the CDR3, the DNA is TGTGCCAGCAGCCGGAATACCGGGACAGGGGGCACAGATACGCAGTATTTT.

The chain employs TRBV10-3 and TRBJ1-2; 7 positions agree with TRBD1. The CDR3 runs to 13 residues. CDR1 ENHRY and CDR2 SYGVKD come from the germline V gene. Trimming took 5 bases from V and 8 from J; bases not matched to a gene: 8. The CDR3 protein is CAISNGQAWGYTF. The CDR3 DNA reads TGTGCCATCAGTAACGGACAGGCTTGGGGCTACACCTTC.

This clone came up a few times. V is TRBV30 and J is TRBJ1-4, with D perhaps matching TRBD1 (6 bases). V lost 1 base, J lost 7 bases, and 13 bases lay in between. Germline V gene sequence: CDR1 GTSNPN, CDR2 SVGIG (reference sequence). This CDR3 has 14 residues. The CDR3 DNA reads TGTGCCTGGAGTGCAGGGGCCGGGGGTGAAAAACTGTTTTTT. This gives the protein CAWSAGAGGEKLFF.

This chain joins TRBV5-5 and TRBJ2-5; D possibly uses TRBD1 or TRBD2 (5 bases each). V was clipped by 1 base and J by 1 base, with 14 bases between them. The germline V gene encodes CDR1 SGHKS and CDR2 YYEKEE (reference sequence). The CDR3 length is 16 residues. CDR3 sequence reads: CASSLLIGAPQETQYF. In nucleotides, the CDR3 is TGTGCCAGCAGCTTGCTGATCGGGGCCCCCCAAGAGACCCAGTACTTC.

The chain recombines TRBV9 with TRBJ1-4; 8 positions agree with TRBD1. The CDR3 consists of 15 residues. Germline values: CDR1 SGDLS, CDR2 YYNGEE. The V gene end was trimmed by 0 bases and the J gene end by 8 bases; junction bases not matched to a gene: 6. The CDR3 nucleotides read TGTGCCAGCAGCGTAGCTGGGACAGGAGGGGAAAAACTGTTTTTT. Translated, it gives CASSVAGTGGEKLFF.

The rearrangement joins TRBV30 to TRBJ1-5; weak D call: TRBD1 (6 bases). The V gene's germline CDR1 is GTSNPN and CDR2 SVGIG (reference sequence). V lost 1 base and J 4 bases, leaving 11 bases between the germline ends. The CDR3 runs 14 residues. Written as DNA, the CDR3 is TGTGCCTGGAGTGGGACAGATTTTAATCAGCCCCAGCATTTT. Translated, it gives CAWSGTDFNQPQHF. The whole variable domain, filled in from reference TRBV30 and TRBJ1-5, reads SQTIHQWPATLVQPVGSPLSLECTVEGTSNPNLYWYRQAAGRGLQLLFYSVGIGQISSEVPQNLSASRPQDRQFILSSKKLLLSDSGFYLCAWSGTDFNQPQHFGDGTRLSIL.

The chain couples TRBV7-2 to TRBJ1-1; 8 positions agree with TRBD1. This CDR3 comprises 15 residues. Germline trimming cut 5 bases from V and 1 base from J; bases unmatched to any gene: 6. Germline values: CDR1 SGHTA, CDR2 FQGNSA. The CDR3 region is CASSEFTGGNTEAFF. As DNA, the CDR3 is TGTGCCAGCAGCGAATTTACAGGGGGGAACACTGAAGCTTTCTTT.

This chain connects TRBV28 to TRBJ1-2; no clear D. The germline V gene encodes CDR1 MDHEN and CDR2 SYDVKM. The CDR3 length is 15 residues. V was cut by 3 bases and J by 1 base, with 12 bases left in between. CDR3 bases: TGTGCCAGCAGTTTCTCCCGGGGTTTTAACTATGGCTACACCTTC. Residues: CASSFSRGFNYGYTF.

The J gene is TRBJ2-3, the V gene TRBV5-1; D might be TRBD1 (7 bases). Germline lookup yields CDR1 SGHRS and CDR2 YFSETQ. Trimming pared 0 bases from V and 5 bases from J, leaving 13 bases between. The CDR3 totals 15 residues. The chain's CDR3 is CASSLVAGGGDTQYF. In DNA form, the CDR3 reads TGCGCCAGCAGCTTGGTGGCAGGGGGAGGAGATACGCAGTATTTT. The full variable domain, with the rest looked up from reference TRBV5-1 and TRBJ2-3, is KAGVTQTPRYLIKTRGQQVTLSCSPISGHRSVSWYQQTPGQGLQFLFEYFSETQRNKGNFPGRFSGRQFSNSRSEMNVSTLELGDSALYLCASSLVAGGGDTQYFGPGTRLTVL.

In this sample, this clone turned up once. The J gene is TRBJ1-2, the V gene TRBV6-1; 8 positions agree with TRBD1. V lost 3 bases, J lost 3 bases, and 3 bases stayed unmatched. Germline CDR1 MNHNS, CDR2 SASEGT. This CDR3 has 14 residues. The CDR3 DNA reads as TGTGCCAGCAGTGACAGGGGGCTGGACTATGGCTACACCTTC. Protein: CASSDRGLDYGYTF.

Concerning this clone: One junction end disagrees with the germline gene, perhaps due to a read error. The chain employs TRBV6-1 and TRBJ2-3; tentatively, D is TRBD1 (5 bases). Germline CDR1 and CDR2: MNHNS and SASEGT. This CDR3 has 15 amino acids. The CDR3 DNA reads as TGTGCCAGCAGGGAAGACAGCCTTAGCACAGATACGCAGTATTTT. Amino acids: CASREDSLSTDTQYF.

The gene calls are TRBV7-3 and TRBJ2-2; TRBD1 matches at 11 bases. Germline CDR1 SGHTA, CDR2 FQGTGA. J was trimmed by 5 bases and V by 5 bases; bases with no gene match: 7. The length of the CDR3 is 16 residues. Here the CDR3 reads CASSINRDRGTGELFF. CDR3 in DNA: TGTGCCAGCAGCATCAACCGGGACAGGGGGACCGGGGAGCTGTTTTTT. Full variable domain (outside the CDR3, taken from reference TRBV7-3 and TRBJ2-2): GAGVSQTPSNKVTEKGKYVELRCDPISGHTALYWYRQSLGQGPEFLIYFQGTGAADDSGLPNDRFFAVRPEGSVSTLKIQRTERGDSAVYLCASSINRDRGTGELFFGEGSRLTVL.

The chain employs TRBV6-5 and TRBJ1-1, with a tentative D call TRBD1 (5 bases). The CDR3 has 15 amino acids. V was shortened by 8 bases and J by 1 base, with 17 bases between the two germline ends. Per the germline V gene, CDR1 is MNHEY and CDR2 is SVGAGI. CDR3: CASLVSPGRNTEAFF. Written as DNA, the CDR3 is TGTGCCAGCTTGGTCTCCCCAGGGCGGAACACTGAAGCTTTCTTT.

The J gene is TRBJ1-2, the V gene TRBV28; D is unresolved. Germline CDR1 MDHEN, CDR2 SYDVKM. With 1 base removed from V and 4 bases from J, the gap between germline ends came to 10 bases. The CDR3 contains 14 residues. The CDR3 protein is CASSLSERIYGYTF. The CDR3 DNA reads TGTGCCAGCAGTTTATCGGAAAGAATCTATGGCTACACCTTC.

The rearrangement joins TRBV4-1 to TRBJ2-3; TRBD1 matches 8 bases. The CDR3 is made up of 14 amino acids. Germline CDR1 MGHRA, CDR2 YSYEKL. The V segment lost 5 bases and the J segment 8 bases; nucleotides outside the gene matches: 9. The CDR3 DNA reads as TGCGCCAGCAGCTCGGGACAGGAGGATGGTACGCAGTATTTT. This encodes CASSSGQEDGTQYF.

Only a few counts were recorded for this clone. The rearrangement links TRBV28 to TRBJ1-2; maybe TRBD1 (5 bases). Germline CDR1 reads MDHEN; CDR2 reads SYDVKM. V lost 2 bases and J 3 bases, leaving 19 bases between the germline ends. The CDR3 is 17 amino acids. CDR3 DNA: TGTGCCAGCAGTTTAGGGTTGGGAGGGCAGGGCTACTATGGCTACACCTTC. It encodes CASSLGLGGQGYYGYTF.

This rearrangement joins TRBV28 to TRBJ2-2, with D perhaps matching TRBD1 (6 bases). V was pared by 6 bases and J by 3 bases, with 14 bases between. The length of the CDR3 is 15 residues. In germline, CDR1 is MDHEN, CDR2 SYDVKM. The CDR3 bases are TGTGCCAGCAGACCAACGGGACATTACACCGGGGAGCTGTTTTTT. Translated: CASRPTGHYTGELFF.

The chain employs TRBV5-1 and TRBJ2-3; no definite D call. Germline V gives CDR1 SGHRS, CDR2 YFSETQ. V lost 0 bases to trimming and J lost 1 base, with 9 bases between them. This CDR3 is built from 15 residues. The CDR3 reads CASSLASDGTDTQYF. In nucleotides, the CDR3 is TGCGCCAGCAGCTTGGCCTCCGACGGCACAGATACGCAGTATTTT.

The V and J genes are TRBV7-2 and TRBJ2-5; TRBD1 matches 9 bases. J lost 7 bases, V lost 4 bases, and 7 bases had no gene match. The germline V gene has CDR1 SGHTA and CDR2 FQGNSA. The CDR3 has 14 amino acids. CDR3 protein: CASSSGQGSVTQYF. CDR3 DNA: TGTGCCAGCAGCTCCGGACAGGGGAGTGTGACCCAGTACTTC.

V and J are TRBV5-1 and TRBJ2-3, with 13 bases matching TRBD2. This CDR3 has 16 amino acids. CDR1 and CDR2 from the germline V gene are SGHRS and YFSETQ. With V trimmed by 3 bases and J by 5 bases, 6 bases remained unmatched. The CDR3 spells CASSSTGTSGVDTQYF. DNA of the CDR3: TGCGCCAGCAGCTCCACCGGGACTAGCGGGGTAGATACGCAGTATTTT.